This TCR beta chain was found in a study of CD8 T cells in Susac syndrome. A quantity of about 0.5 to 1 ug RNA underwent reverse transcription using random hexamers. The authors amplified TCR beta CDR3 across 54 Vbeta and 13 Jbeta using immunoSEQ multiplex PCR. TCRdb redid the calling of the immunoSEQ multiplex PCR reads with MiXCR, one entry per CDR3 protein. The sample records roughly 130,000 distinct CDR3 sequences, 95% to 96% being singletons. Trimming pared 4 bases from V and 12 bases from J, leaving 14 bases between. CDR1 SGHRS and CDR2 YFSETQ come from the germline V gene. The CDR3 has 12 residues.

The specimen was CD4+ T cells from PBMCs. The chain recombines TRBV5-1 with TRBJ2-1; D possibly corresponds to TRBD2 (6 bases). The sequence came from a human donor with Susac syndrome. As DNA, the CDR3 is TGCGCCAGCAGCGCGGGGAGAGATTGGCAGTTCTTC. Amino acid sequence: CASSAGRDWQFF.